Listed below are T cell receptor beta chains from one sample, sequenced in a study of shared clonotypes between healthy human individuals. Only in-frame clones appear in the TCRdb table, and some are missing; sequencing was by immunoSEQ multiplex PCR. The sample yields approximately 2,300,000 clones, roughly 90% seen once. Input material: naive CD4+ T cells from PBMCs. These receptors originate from a man aged 18 to 29 in good health. Some clones in this sample may be carry-over from other donors' samples. The CDR3 runs from the conserved cysteine through the conserved F or W. D genes are given only for firm matches. Only part of the rows carry a size: once, few, many, or a class if the clone is expanded.

V gene,clone size,J gene,D gene,CDR3 protein,CDR3 DNA
TRBV19,.,TRBJ1-1,.,CASSKRTGGADTEAFF,TGTGCCAGTAGTAAGAGGACGGGGGGCGCGGACACTGAAGCTTTCTTT
TRBV5-6,.,TRBJ2-7,TRBD1,CASSTPGQGFYEQYF,TGTGCCAGCAGCACTCCGGGACAGGGGTTCTACGAGCAGTACTTC
TRBV15,.,TRBJ1-1,.,CATSGDLGTEAFF,TGTGCCACCAGCGGGGATTTAGGCACTGAAGCTTTCTTT
TRBV7-9,once,TRBJ2-1,.,CASSLGQGSSYNEQFF,TGTGCCAGCAGCTTAGGGCAGGGGAGCTCCTACAATGAGCAGTTCTTC
TRBV28,.,TRBJ2-2,TRBD2,CASSPSGRAPSGELFF,TGTGCCAGCAGTCCTAGCGGGAGGGCCCCAAGCGGGGAGCTGTTTTTT
TRBV5-1,.,TRBJ2-3,TRBD2,CASSWGTSGSLESGDTQYF,TGCGCCAGCAGCTGGGGGACTAGCGGGAGTCTGGAGTCGGGAGATACGCAGTATTTT
TRBV5-4,.,TRBJ2-7,TRBD2,CASSPGLAGVSEQYF,TGTGCCAGCAGCCCCGGACTAGCGGGAGTGTCCGAGCAGTACTTC
TRBV20-1,.,TRBJ1-2,TRBD1,CSARGQGSYTF,TGCAGTGCTAGAGGACAGGGGAGCTACACCTTC
TRBV19,.,TRBJ2-6,TRBD1,CASIDRAGANVLTF,TGTGCCAGTATAGACAGGGCTGGGGCCAACGTCCTGACTTTC
TRBV6-6,once,TRBJ1-2,TRBD1,CASRTGQGVWYGYTF,TGTGCCAGCAGGACGGGACAGGGAGTCTGGTATGGCTACACCTTC
TRBV5-1,.,TRBJ2-7,TRBD2,CASSVVAGGPTYEQYF,TGCGCCAGCAGCGTGGTAGCGGGAGGGCCGACCTACGAGCAGTACTTC
TRBV29-1,.,TRBJ2-7,TRBD2,CSAKGLAGTYEQYF,TGCAGCGCTAAGGGACTAGCGGGGACCTACGAGCAGTACTTC
TRBV7-2,once,TRBJ2-5,TRBD2,CASSPRTRKETQYF,TGTGCCAGCAGCCCGCGGACTAGAAAAGAGACCCAGTACTTC
TRBV25-1,.,TRBJ2-1,.,CASSDFPPGGHNEQFF,TGTGCCAGCAGTGACTTCCCGCCGGGTGGCCACAATGAGCAGTTCTTC
TRBV11-2,once,TRBJ2-1,.,CASSLDRGPQFF,TGTGCCAGCAGCTTAGATAGGGGACCTCAGTTCTTC
TRBV5-1,.,TRBJ2-2,.,CASSPNTGELFF,TGCGCCAGCAGTCCGAACACCGGGGAGCTGTTTTTT
TRBV5-1,.,TRBJ2-3,.,CASKPGAFRDTQYF,TGCGCCAGCAAACCAGGGGCCTTCAGGGATACGCAGTATTTT
TRBV9,.,TRBJ1-2,.,CASREDGAGGYTF,TGTGCCAGCAGGGAGGACGGGGCGGGCGGCTACACCTTC
TRBV30,.,TRBJ1-2,.,CAWAARLGSIFYGYTF,TGTGCCTGGGCGGCTAGACTAGGGTCCATTTTCTATGGCTACACCTTC
TRBV19,.,TRBJ1-2,.,CASSRGPKRPNGYTF,TGTGCCAGTAGTCGGGGACCGAAGAGACCCAATGGCTACACCTTC
TRBV11-2,.,TRBJ1-4,.,CASSTSGVATNEKLFF,TGTGCCAGCAGTACCTCGGGGGTCGCAACTAATGAAAAACTGTTTTTT
TRBV9,.,TRBJ2-3,.,CASSVELAYEGGTQYF,TGTGCCAGCAGCGTAGAGTTAGCGTACGAAGGCGGTACGCAGTATTTT
TRBV7-2,.,TRBJ1-5,TRBD1,CASSPRDRGRSNQPQHF,TGTGCCAGCAGCCCCCGGGACAGGGGGCGAAGCAATCAGCCCCAGCATTTT
TRBV4-1,.,TRBJ2-1,TRBD2,CASSLKTSGISYNEQFF,TGCGCCAGCAGCCTCAAGACTAGCGGGATCTCCTACAATGAGCAGTTCTTC
TRBV18,.,TRBJ2-3,TRBD1,CASSPTPDRATDTQYF,TGTGCCAGCTCACCCACTCCCGACAGGGCCACAGATACGCAGTATTTT
TRBV18,.,TRBJ2-2,.,CASSPLWGPGELFF,TGTGCCAGCTCACCTCTCTGGGGCCCCGGGGAGCTGTTTTTT
TRBV7-9,.,TRBJ2-3,TRBD1,CASTLGTGVADTQYF,TGTGCCAGCACCTTGGGGACAGGGGTTGCAGATACGCAGTATTTT
TRBV9,.,TRBJ2-7,.,CASSPSGGRSYEQYF,TGTGCCAGCAGCCCCTCGGGTGGACGGTCCTACGAGCAGTACTTC
TRBV9,.,TRBJ2-7,.,CASSESGTPDYEQYF,TGTGCCAGCAGCGAGTCCGGGACTCCAGACTACGAGCAGTACTTC
TRBV28,.,TRBJ2-5,.,CATRGGTLSTQYF,TGTGCCACCAGGGGCGGAACCTTATCGACCCAGTACTTC